This T cell receptor beta chain was identified in a study of PD-1 blockade in classical Hodgkin lymphoma. Repertoires were generated with immunoSEQ multiplex PCR, while TCRdb's copy carries only in-frame clones and drops some. This table has approximately 100,000 clones, around 89% appearing once. Study observations and caveats: Diversity in CD4+ TCRs, unlike that measured in CD8+ TCRs, had risen significantly by C4D1. No one has yet defined what causes the repertoire differences, which may be disease activity or prior therapy. Patients who began taking nivolumab under 1 year after ASCT were left out.

Following autologous stem cell transplantation, relapse occurred in every patient, and exposure to brentuximab vedotin varied. CDR1 and CDR2 (germline): MNHNS, SASEGT. This CDR3 is 15 amino acids long. V lost 6 bases and J lost 0; bases outside the gene matches: 3. As to this clone: Its antigen is not known.

The specimen was peripheral blood mononuclear cells (PBMCs), collected before the second cycle of nivolumab. V usage is TRBV6-1 and J usage is TRBJ2-2; 8 bases align to TRBD1. The source is a human donor with classical Hodgkin lymphoma. CDR3 loop: CASSRTGTNTGELFF. DNA for the CDR3: TGTGCCAGCAGCCGGACAGGGACGAACACCGGGGAGCTGTTTTTT.